The T cell receptor (beta chain) under discussion was sequenced for a study of technical replicates of blood from several donors (dated by TCRdb to 2016 to 2017). This clone was counted at least ten times. It has no known antigen specificity. The sample holds no much larger clone one base away, and base qualities are not on file. The method behind the library was the immunoSEQ multiplex PCR assay. The table was pulled from immuneACCESS by TCRdb, which kept in-frame rearrangements only. Such tables lose some clones; where checked, under half of the loss comes from unresolved V genes, and the rest has no known cause. A total of approximately 65,000 clones appear in this sample, around 90% of them only once. The ten largest account for 4.5% to 5.5% of the sample. This receptor was obtained from a human donor in good health. Some clones in this sample may be carry-over from other donors' samples. Source material: PBMCs.

The CDR3 corresponds to CASSYSQLPNEKLFF. The nucleotides read TGTGCCAGCAGTTACTCGCAACTCCCTAATGAAAAACTGTTTTTT. The chain joins TRBV6-5 to TRBJ1-4; no D segment can be confidently identified. The CDR3 covers 15 residues, taking in both the cysteine and the phenylalanine. Only the CDR3 region is kept as DNA, spanning 45 bases read in frame from base 1. Reading the germline V gene gives CDR1 MNHEY and CDR2 SVGAGI. V loses 0 bases of germline sequence and J loses 3 bases, and the interval between the two ends is 8 bases.